Below are 6 T cell receptor beta chains sequenced from a single sample in a study of T cell responses to AZD1222 COVID-19 vaccine (dated by TCRdb to 2020 to 2022). In light of the paper, this sample's time point label describes: baseline before first vaccination. Receptor amplification or capture employed the immunoSEQ multiplex PCR assay. TCRdb obtained this table from immuneACCESS and retained in-frame rearrangements with V and J assigned. These tables miss some clones; where compared with another copy, unresolved V genes account for less than half of the shortfall, and the remainder is unexplained. Across this sample there are about 130,000 clones, with roughly 85% seen only once. The ten largest clones add up to under 9.5% of the sample. The sequencing here drew on peripheral blood, taken on day 0 of AZD1222 vaccination. The receptors here all came from an adult in good health.

This rearrangement joins TRBV6-2 or TRBV6-3 to TRBJ2-1; D is unclear. The germline V gene encodes CDR1 MNHEY and CDR2 SVGEGT. The CDR3 is 18 amino acids. V was shortened by 0 bases and J by 2 bases, with 17 bases between the two germline ends. Here the CDR3 reads CASSYSTFAAFAYNEQFF. CDR3 bases: TGTGCCAGCAGTTACTCGACTTTTGCTGCCTTCGCCTACAATGAGCAGTTCTTC.

This clone was detected once. The rearrangement joins TRBV5-8 to TRBJ1-2, with 9 bases aligning to TRBD1. In germline, CDR1 is SGHTS, CDR2 YDEGEE. CDR3 length: 14 amino acids. J gave up 2 bases and V 4 bases, and 3 bases lay outside the gene matches. Written as DNA, the CDR3 is TGTGCCAGCAGCCGACAGGGGGAGAACTATGGCTACACCTTC. Translation gives CASSRQGENYGYTF.

CDR3 nucleotides: TGCGCCAGCAGCCAAAGGGGAAGAGGGAACTCCTACGAGCAGTACTTC. Residues: CASSQRGRGNSYEQYF. V gene TRBV4-1 combines with J gene TRBJ2-7; D may correspond to TRBD1 or TRBD2 (5 bases each). The CDR3 is 16 residues long. Germline V gene data show CDR1 as MGHRA and CDR2 as YSYEKL. V shed 2 bases and J shed 0 bases, with 14 bases lying between them.

The chain has TRBV14 and TRBJ1-2; D uncertain. Trimming took 2 bases from V and 4 from J, leaving 11 bases between them. The CDR3 is made up of 14 amino acids. CDR1 is SGHDN and CDR2 is FVKESK in the germline V gene. This chain's CDR3 is CASSQTRGRYGYTF. In nucleotides, the CDR3 is TGTGCCAGCAGCCAAACCAGAGGACGCTATGGCTACACCTTC.

V and J are TRBV29-1 and TRBJ1-1, with a possible D match to TRBD1 (5 bases). The germline V and J ends were trimmed by 5 bases and 4 bases, with 17 bases remaining between them. Germline CDR1 SQVTM, CDR2 ANQGSEA. The CDR3 has 14 amino acids. CDR3 sequence: CSVPAVTGTTEAFF. Here the CDR3 DNA reads TGCAGCGTTCCAGCTGTGACGGGGACCACTGAAGCTTTCTTT.

The CDR3 reads CASSDVGLNEKLFF. The CDR3 DNA reads as TGCGCCAGCAGTGATGTTGGTCTTAATGAAAAACTGTTTTTT. This chain connects TRBV10-2 to TRBJ1-4; no clear D gene. CDR3 length: 14 residues. Trimming took off 3 bases at V and 4 bases at J, with 9 bases between the two ends. In germline, CDR1 is WSHSY, CDR2 SAAADI.